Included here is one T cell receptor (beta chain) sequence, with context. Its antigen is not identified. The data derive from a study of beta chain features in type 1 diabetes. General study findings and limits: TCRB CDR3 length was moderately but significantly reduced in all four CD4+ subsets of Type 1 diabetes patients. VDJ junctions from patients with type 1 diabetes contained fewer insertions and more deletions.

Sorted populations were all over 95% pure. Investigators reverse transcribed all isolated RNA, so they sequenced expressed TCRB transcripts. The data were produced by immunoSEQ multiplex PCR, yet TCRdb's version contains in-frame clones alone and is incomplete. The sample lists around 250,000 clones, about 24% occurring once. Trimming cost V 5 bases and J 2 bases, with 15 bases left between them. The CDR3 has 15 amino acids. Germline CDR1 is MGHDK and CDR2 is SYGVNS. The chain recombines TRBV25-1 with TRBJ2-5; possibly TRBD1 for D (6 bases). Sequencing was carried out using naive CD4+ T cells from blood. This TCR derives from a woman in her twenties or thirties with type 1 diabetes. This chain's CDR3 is CASSWQGIGQETQYF. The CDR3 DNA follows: TGTGCCAGCAGTTGGCAGGGGATCGGGCAAGAGACCCAGTACTTC. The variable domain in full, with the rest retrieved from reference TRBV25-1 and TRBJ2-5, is EADIYQTPRYLVIGTGKKITLECSQTMGHDKMYWYQQDPGMELHLIHYSYGVNSTEKGDLSSESTVSRIRTEHFPLTLESARPSHTSQYLCASSWQGIGQETQYFGPGTRLLVL.